The 28 T cell receptor beta chains listed next were all sequenced from one sample in a study of CD8+ T cells in alopecia areata. Extraction of RNA preceded its reverse transcription into cDNA, which served as the sequencing template. TCRdb keeps only in-frame clones here, not all; method: immunoSEQ multiplex PCR. The sample includes about 190,000 clones, more than 55% of them seen just once. The treatment was: oral pan-JAK inhibitor, 5-10 mg twice daily. Sequencing used CD4+ T cells sorted from blood, obtained at week 4, from a patient treated with tofacitinib. The receptor source for this set is a human donor with alopecia areata.

This clone has more than one count but fewer than ten. The CDR3 sequence is CASSLVSSGLYNEQFF. The CDR3 bases are TGCGCCAGCAGCTTGGTGTCTAGCGGCCTTTACAATGAGCAGTTCTTC. J is TRBJ2-1 and V is TRBV5-1, with 7 positions matching TRBD2. The junction had 7 bases not matched to a gene; V was cut back by 0 bases and J by 4 bases. CDR1 and CDR2 (germline): SGHRS, YFSETQ. The CDR3 loop spans 16 amino acids.

V and J are TRBV9 and TRBJ1-1; D gene uncertain. Per the germline V gene, CDR1 is SGDLS and CDR2 is YYNGEE. Trimming took 0 bases from V and 1 from J, leaving 7 bases between them. The CDR3 runs 14 residues. In DNA, the CDR3 is TGTGCCAGCAGCGTAGAAGCCAGGAACACTGAAGCTTTCTTT. Amino acids: CASSVEARNTEAFF.

The chain links TRBV29-1 to TRBJ1-2; D is perhaps TRBD1 (5 bases). Looked up from germline, CDR1 is SQVTM and CDR2 is ANQGSEA. The CDR3 runs 12 residues. Deletions cut 3 bases from V and 2 bases from J, with 7 bases between. CDR3 residues: CSVEDKNYGYTF. CDR3 sequence (DNA): TGCAGCGTTGAGGACAAGAACTATGGCTACACCTTC. Combining the CDR3 with reference TRBV29-1 and TRBJ1-2 gives the whole variable domain SAVISQKPSRDICQRGTSLTIQCQVDSQVTMMFWYRQQPGQSLTLIATANQGSEATYESGFVIDKFPISRPNLTFSTLTVSNMSPEDSSIYLCSVEDKNYGYTFGSGTRLTVV.

The rearrangement uses TRBV2 and TRBJ2-1; 7 bases are shared with TRBD2. V trimming: 8 bases; J trimming: 10 bases; junction bases outside the gene matches: 5. This CDR3 comprises 11 residues. Germline lookup yields CDR1 SNHLY and CDR2 FYNNEI. CDR3 protein: CASRYGGEQFF. The CDR3 DNA sequence: TGTGCCAGCCGCTACGGGGGGGAGCAGTTCTTC.

This clone appeared once. The CDR3 sequence: CASSFQGRVTQYF. In DNA form, the CDR3 reads TGTGCCAGCAGCTTCCAGGGACGAGTGACCCAGTACTTC. This chain links TRBV5-6 with TRBJ2-5; D may correspond to TRBD1 or TRBD2 (5 bases each). Germline V gene lookup returns CDR1 SGHDT and CDR2 YYEEEE. Trimming stripped 2 bases from V and 7 bases from J, with 12 bases between. This CDR3 region has 13 residues.

This clone was detected ten times or more. The chain links TRBV7-9 to TRBJ1-1; TRBD1 matches at 8 bases. The germline gives CDR1 SEHNR, CDR2 FQNEAQ (reference sequence). After removal of 6 bases from V and 4 bases from J, the junction contained 10 bases not matched to a gene. The CDR3 contains 15 residues. CDR3 DNA: TGTGCCAGCAGTTTATTCAGGGGGCAAGGCACTGAAGCTTTCTTT. Translation gives CASSLFRGQGTEAFF.

This clone has a handful of counts. The chain links TRBV5-1 to TRBJ2-1; no clear D. This CDR3 has 13 amino acids. The ends were cut back, 4 bases at V and 5 bases at J, with 10 bases in the middle. CDR1 and CDR2 from the germline V gene are SGHRS and YFSETQ. The CDR3 spells CASSPGPNNEQFF. For the CDR3, the DNA is TGCGCCAGCAGCCCCGGGCCCAACAATGAGCAGTTCTTC. The full variable domain, with the rest looked up from reference TRBV5-1 and TRBJ2-1, is KAGVTQTPRYLIKTRGQQVTLSCSPISGHRSVSWYQQTPGQGLQFLFEYFSETQRNKGNFPGRFSGRQFSNSRSEMNVSTLELGDSALYLCASSPGPNNEQFFGPGTRLTVL.

The table lists this clone with a count of one. This chain connects TRBV30 to TRBJ1-1, with D uncertain. With 0 bases removed from V and 1 base from J, the gap between germline ends came to 12 bases. CDR1 is GTSNPN, CDR2 SVGIG, per germline (reference sequence). CDR3 length: 15 residues. The CDR3 protein is CAWSVGRTGNTEAFF. The DNA for the CDR3 is TGTGCCTGGAGTGTAGGGAGGACCGGGAACACTGAAGCTTTCTTT.

V and J are TRBV19 and TRBJ1-1; D unclear. The CDR3 sequence is 11 residues long. V shed 7 bases and J shed 1 base, with 4 bases lying between them. Germline V lookup: CDR1 LNHDA, CDR2 SQIVND (reference sequence). The CDR3, as DNA: TGTGCCAGTAAGGCGAACACTGAAGCTTTCTTT. Translated, it gives CASKANTEAFF. Supplemented by reference TRBV19 and TRBJ1-1, the full variable domain reads DGGITQSPKYLFRKEGQNVTLSCEQNLNHDAMYWYRQDPGQGLRLIYYSQIVNDFQKGDIAEGYSVSREKKESFPLTVTSAQKNPTAFYLCASKANTEAFFGQGTRLTVV.

The chain joins TRBV2 to TRBJ2-7; D possibly corresponds to TRBD1 (5 bases). Germline values: CDR1 SNHLY, CDR2 FYNNEI. Deletions cut 4 bases from V and 3 bases from J, with 16 bases between. This CDR3 comprises 15 residues. In DNA, the CDR3 is TGTGCCAGCAGTGGACAGCCCAAGATCGACTACGAGCAGTACTTC. This gives the protein CASSGQPKIDYEQYF.

The chain couples TRBV30 to TRBJ2-3; possible D gene TRBD2, 6 bases. The CDR3 runs to 15 residues. Germline V gene lookup returns CDR1 GTSNPN and CDR2 SVGIG (reference sequence). With 0 bases removed from V and 2 bases from J, the gap between germline ends came to 12 bases. In DNA form, the CDR3 reads TGTGCCTGGAGTGTAACGGCGGGGAACACAGATACGCAGTATTTT. It translates to CAWSVTAGNTDTQYF.

The sample holds a few counts of this clone. This chain joins TRBV28 and TRBJ1-1; no clear D gene. Looked up from germline, CDR1 is MDHEN and CDR2 is SYDVKM. Deletions cut 6 bases from V and 7 bases from J, with 12 bases between. The CDR3 is 12 amino acids. The DNA for the CDR3 is TGTGCCAGCAGCCGGAGGACGGATGAAGCTTTCTTT. Its translation is CASSRRTDEAFF.

The V call is TRBV6-5, the J call TRBJ2-7; 11 bases are a match to TRBD2. V lost 0 bases and J lost 2; bases outside the gene matches: 3. The CDR3 sequence is 16 residues long. From germline, CDR1 is MNHEY and CDR2 SVGAGI. CDR3 protein: CASSYSGTSGTYEQYF. The CDR3 DNA is TGTGCCAGCAGTTACTCGGGGACTAGCGGAACCTACGAGCAGTACTTC.

The chain links TRBV30 to TRBJ2-2; 8 bases line up with TRBD1. From germline, CDR1 is GTSNPN and CDR2 SVGIG (reference sequence). V gave up 3 bases and J gave up 6 bases; unmatched junction bases: 0. This CDR3 has 12 amino acids. The CDR3, as DNA: TGTGCCTGGAGGACAGGGGCCGGGGAGCTGTTTTTT. This gives the protein CAWRTGAGELFF. Based on the CDR3 plus reference TRBV30 and TRBJ2-2, the full variable domain is SQTIHQWPATLVQPVGSPLSLECTVEGTSNPNLYWYRQAAGRGLQLLFYSVGIGQISSEVPQNLSASRPQDRQFILSSKKLLLSDSGFYLCAWRTGAGELFFGEGSRLTVL.

V and J are TRBV29-1 and TRBJ2-7; no definite D call. The CDR3 is made up of 13 amino acids. The ends were cut back, 8 bases at V and 0 bases at J, with 14 bases in the middle. Germline V gene lookup returns CDR1 SQVTM and CDR2 ANQGSEA. CDR3 in amino acids: CSPDHRYSYEQYF. CDR3 bases: TGCAGCCCAGACCACAGATACTCCTACGAGCAGTACTTC.

Only a few counts were recorded for this clone. The CDR3 reads CASRDRGWNTGELFF. The CDR3 DNA reads TGTGCCAGCAGAGACAGGGGCTGGAACACCGGGGAGCTGTTTTTT. This chain links TRBV2 with TRBJ2-2; 8 bases line up with TRBD1. The CDR3 runs 15 residues. Germline CDR1 SNHLY, CDR2 FYNNEI. With 6 bases clipped from V and 1 base from J, the junction kept 4 bases outside the gene matches. Filled out from reference TRBV2 and TRBJ2-2, the complete variable domain reads EPEVTQTPSHQVTQMGQEVILRCVPISNHLYFYWYRQILGQKVEFLVSFYNNEISEKSEIFDDQFSVERPDGSNFTLKIRSTKLEDSAMYFCASRDRGWNTGELFFGEGSRLTVL.

The chain employs TRBV29-1 and TRBJ2-1; 7 nucleotides match TRBD2. There are 14 residues in the CDR3. Losses at the gene ends were 5 bases for V and 8 bases for J; bases not matched to a gene: 12. Germline-derived CDR1 and CDR2 are SQVTM and ANQGSEA. The CDR3 nucleotides read TGCAGCGTTTTGCCCGGGCTAGCGGAGGATGAGCAGTTCTTC. Protein: CSVLPGLAEDEQFF.

V and J are TRBV27 and TRBJ1-2; 9 bases fit TRBD1. J lost 1 base, V lost 8 bases, and 5 bases had no gene match. This CDR3 has 14 residues. From germline, CDR1 is MNHEY and CDR2 SMNVEV (reference sequence). This CDR3 reads CASPRQGVNYGYTF. CDR3 nucleotide sequence: TGTGCCAGCCCTAGACAGGGGGTTAACTATGGCTACACCTTC.

The CDR3 spells CASSQWTSGRRNTDTQYF. The CDR3 DNA sequence: TGCGCCAGCAGCCAGTGGACTAGCGGGAGGCGCAACACAGATACGCAGTATTTT. The rearrangement links TRBV4-1 to TRBJ2-3; 14 nucleotides match TRBD2. Trimming took 3 bases from V and 2 from J; bases not matched to a gene: 7. Germline-derived CDR1 and CDR2 are MGHRA and YSYEKL. The CDR3 spans 18 residues.

This clone was seen only once. The V and J genes are TRBV7-2 and TRBJ1-2; D might be TRBD1 (5 bases). Germline CDR1 and CDR2: SGHTA and FQGNSA. The CDR3 is 14 residues long. Trimming removed 5 bases from V and 5 bases from J, with 15 bases in between. CDR3 DNA sequence: TGTGCCAGCAGCCCGGGGTACGGGGGGTATGGCTACACCTTC. It is translated as CASSPGYGGYGYTF.

The CDR3 sequence: CASSLGAVNYGYTF. The CDR3 DNA reads as TGTGCCAGCAGCTTAGGGGCCGTTAACTATGGCTACACCTTC. The gene calls are TRBV11-2 and TRBJ1-2, with D uncertain. The CDR3 is made up of 14 amino acids. Germline V CDR1 and CDR2: SGHAT, FQNNGV. V lost 1 base and J lost 1, with 7 bases in between. Complete variable domain (other parts from reference TRBV11-2 and TRBJ1-2): EAGVAQSPRYKIIEKRQSVAFWCNPISGHATLYWYQQILGQGPKLLIQFQNNGVVDDSQLPKDRFSAERLKGVDSTLKIQPAKLEDSAVYLCASSLGAVNYGYTFGSGTRLTVV.

V is TRBV29-1 and J is TRBJ2-7; TRBD2 agrees at 13 bases. CDR3 length: 19 residues. V shed 7 bases and J 0 bases; nucleotides not matched to a gene: 18. Germline-derived CDR1 and CDR2 are SQVTM and ANQGSEA. CDR3 sequence reads: CSAAQPGLAGSLSSYEQYF. Written as DNA, the CDR3 is TGCAGCGCTGCTCAACCGGGACTAGCGGGATCCTTGAGCTCCTACGAGCAGTACTTC.

The gene calls are TRBV4-2 and TRBJ2-1, with 7 bases identical to TRBD2. Losses at the gene ends were 0 bases for V and 8 bases for J; bases not matched to a gene: 4. Germline-derived CDR1 and CDR2 are LGHNA and YNFKEQ. The CDR3 is 14 residues long. The CDR3 region has the DNA TGTGCCAGCAGCCAAGACGCGGGAGAGGATGAGCAGTTCTTC. Its protein is CASSQDAGEDEQFF.

The chain recombines TRBV5-1 with TRBJ2-7; D not resolved. Germline CDR1 reads SGHRS; CDR2 reads YFSETQ. The CDR3 loop spans 15 amino acids. V was shortened by 7 bases and J by 0 bases, with 17 bases between the two germline ends. CDR3 in amino acids: CASSLMGIFSYEQYF. Written as DNA, the CDR3 is TGCGCCAGCTCCCTAATGGGGATATTCTCCTACGAGCAGTACTTC. The full variable domain, its missing parts supplied by reference TRBV5-1 and TRBJ2-7, is KAGVTQTPRYLIKTRGQQVTLSCSPISGHRSVSWYQQTPGQGLQFLFEYFSETQRNKGNFPGRFSGRQFSNSRSEMNVSTLELGDSALYLCASSLMGIFSYEQYFGPGTRLTVT.

This chain links TRBV19 with TRBJ2-5, with a tentative D call TRBD1 (5 bases). V dropped 8 bases and J dropped 4 bases, with 11 bases sitting between them. The length of the CDR3 is 12 residues. Germline V gene lookup returns CDR1 LNHDA and CDR2 SQIVND (reference sequence). CDR3 DNA: TGTGCCAGTGTCGACAGAAGAGAGACCCAGTACTTC. It yields the protein CASVDRRETQYF.

The chain couples TRBV15 to TRBJ2-7; D unclear. Per germline, CDR1 LNHNV and CDR2 YYDKDF (reference sequence). Trimming left V 4 bases short and J 0 bases short, with 10 bases between. This CDR3 spans 14 amino acids. Written as DNA, the CDR3 is TGTGCCACCAGCACGCACCAGGACTCCTACGAGCAGTACTTC. This codes for CATSTHQDSYEQYF.

The V gene is TRBV11-2, the J gene TRBJ2-5, with D possibly matching TRBD2 (6 bases). Germline V gene sequence: CDR1 SGHAT, CDR2 FQNNGV. Trimming took off 5 bases at V and 2 bases at J, with 12 bases between the two ends. The CDR3 is 14 residues long. The CDR3 region is CASSGPGLQETQYF. CDR3 nucleotide sequence: TGTGCCAGCAGCGGGCCGGGACTGCAAGAGACCCAGTACTTC.

The J gene is TRBJ1-2, the V gene TRBV4-2, with a tentative D call TRBD1 (5 bases). The CDR3 has 15 amino acids. The V end lost 2 bases, the J end lost 5 bases, and 15 bases lay between the germline ends. Germline-derived CDR1 and CDR2 are LGHNA and YNFKEQ. The CDR3 loop is CASSQNTGTEYGYTF. The CDR3 nucleotides are TGTGCCAGCAGCCAAAACACCGGGACCGAGTATGGCTACACCTTC.